The rows below give T cell receptor beta chains drawn from one sample of a study of spatial heterogeneity in lung cancer. From the 5' RACE reads, TCRdb called clonotypes with MiXCR, one entry per CDR3 protein. This sample has about 92,000 distinct CDR3 sequences, with approximately 12% found just once. Here the sequenced sample was PBMCs, taken at surgery. These receptor sequences come from a male donor with early-stage non-small cell lung cancer. Both conserved end residues are part of each CDR3. Fields, in order: D gene, J gene, CDR3 length, V gene, clone size, CDR3 DNA, CDR3 protein. D genes are given only for firm matches. A row's size may be missing; if present it is once, few, many or a size class.

D: -; J: TRBJ2-2; length: 14; V: TRBV27; size: few; DNA: TGTGCCAGCAGTTCCTCAGGGAACACCGGGGAGCTGTTTTTT; CDR3: CASSSSGNTGELFF
D: -; J: TRBJ2-5; length: 14; V: TRBV19; size: -; DNA: TGTGCCAGTAGAGGACACGGGGAGCAAGAGACCCAGTACTTC; CDR3: CASRGHGEQETQYF
D: -; J: TRBJ2-2; length: 16; V: TRBV6-2/TRBV6-3; size: few; DNA: TGTGCCAGCAGTTACGGAGGGAACGCGAACACCGGGGAGCTGTTTTTT; CDR3: CASSYGGNANTGELFF
D: -; J: TRBJ2-1; length: 15; V: TRBV4-1; size: few; DNA: TGCGCCAGCAGCCAAGAAACACAGGGCTACAATGAGCAGTTCTTC; CDR3: CASSQETQGYNEQFF
D: TRBD2; J: TRBJ2-4; length: 15; V: TRBV7-9; size: few; DNA: TGTGCCAGCAGCTTTCCTAGCGGGGGCAAAAACATTCAGTACTTC; CDR3: CASSFPSGGKNIQYF
D: -; J: TRBJ2-7; length: 12; V: TRBV12-3/TRBV12-4; size: few; DNA: TGTGCCAGCAGTTTCGATCGCGCCGAGCAGTACTTC; CDR3: CASSFDRAEQYF
D: TRBD2; J: TRBJ2-3; length: 14; V: TRBV2; size: -; DNA: TGTGCCAGCAGTGACCTAGCGGGAGTAGATACGCAGTATTTT; CDR3: CASSDLAGVDTQYF
D: -; J: TRBJ2-5; length: 17; V: TRBV7-2; size: -; DNA: TGTGCCAGCAGCTTAGAGTACGGGGTTTTGTACCAAGAGACCCAGTACTTC; CDR3: CASSLEYGVLYQETQYF
D: TRBD2; J: TRBJ2-5; length: 13; V: TRBV18; size: many; DNA: TGTGCCAGCTCACCAGCGCGGGAGGAGACCCAGTACTTC; CDR3: CASSPAREETQYF
D: TRBD1; J: TRBJ2-1; length: 15; V: TRBV27; size: few; DNA: TGTGCCAGCAGTTTCGGACAGGGGGGGTACAATGAGCAGTTCTTC; CDR3: CASSFGQGGYNEQFF